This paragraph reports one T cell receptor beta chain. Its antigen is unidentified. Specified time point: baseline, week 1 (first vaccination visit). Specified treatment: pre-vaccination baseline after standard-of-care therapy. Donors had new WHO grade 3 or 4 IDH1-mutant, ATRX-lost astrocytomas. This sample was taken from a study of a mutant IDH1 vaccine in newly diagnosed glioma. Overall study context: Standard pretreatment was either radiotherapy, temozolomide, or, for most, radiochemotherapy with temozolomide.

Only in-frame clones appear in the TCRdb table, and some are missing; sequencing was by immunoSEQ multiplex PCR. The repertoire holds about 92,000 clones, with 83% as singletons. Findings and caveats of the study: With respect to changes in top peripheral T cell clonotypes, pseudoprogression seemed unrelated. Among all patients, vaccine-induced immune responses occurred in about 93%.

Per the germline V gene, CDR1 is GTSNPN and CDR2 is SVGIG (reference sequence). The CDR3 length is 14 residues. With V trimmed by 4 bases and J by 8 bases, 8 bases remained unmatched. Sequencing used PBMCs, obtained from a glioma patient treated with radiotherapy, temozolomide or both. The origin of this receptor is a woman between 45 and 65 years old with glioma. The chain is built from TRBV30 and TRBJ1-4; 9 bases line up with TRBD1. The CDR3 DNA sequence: TGTGCCTGGACCTGGCAACAGGGGGCGGAAAAACTGTTTTTT. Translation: CAWTWQQGAEKLFF.